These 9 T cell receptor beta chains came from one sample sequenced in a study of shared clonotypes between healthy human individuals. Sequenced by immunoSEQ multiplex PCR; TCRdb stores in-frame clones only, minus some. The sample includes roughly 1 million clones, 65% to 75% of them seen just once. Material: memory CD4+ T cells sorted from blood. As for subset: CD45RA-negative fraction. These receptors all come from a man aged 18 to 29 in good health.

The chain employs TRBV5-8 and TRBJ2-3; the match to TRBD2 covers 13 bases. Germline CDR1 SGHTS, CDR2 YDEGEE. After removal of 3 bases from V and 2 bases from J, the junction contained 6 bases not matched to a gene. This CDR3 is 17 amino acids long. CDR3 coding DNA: TGTGCCAGCAGCTCGGTAACTAGCGGGAGGGCCACAGATACGCAGTATTTT. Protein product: CASSSVTSGRATDTQYF.

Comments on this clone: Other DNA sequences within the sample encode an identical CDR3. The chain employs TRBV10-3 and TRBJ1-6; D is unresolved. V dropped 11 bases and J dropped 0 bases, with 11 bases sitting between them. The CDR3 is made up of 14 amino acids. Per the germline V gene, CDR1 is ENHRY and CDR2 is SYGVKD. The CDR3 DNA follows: TGTGCCTCCACCGAGGGCTCCTATAATTCACCCCTCCACTTT. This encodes CASTEGSYNSPLHF.

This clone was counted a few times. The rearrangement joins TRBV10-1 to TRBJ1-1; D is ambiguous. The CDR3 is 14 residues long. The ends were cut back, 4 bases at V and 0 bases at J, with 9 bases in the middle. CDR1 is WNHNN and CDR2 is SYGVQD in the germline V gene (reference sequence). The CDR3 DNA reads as TGCGCCAGCAGTGTTGGCAGCATGAACACTGAAGCTTTCTTT. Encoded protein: CASSVGSMNTEAFF.

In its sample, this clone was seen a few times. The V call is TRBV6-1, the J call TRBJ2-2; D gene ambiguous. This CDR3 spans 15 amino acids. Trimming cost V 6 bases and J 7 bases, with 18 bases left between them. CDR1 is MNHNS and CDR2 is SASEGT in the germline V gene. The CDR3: CASSPSWGSDGELFF. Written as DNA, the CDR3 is TGTGCCAGCAGCCCCTCGTGGGGTTCCGACGGGGAGCTGTTTTTT.

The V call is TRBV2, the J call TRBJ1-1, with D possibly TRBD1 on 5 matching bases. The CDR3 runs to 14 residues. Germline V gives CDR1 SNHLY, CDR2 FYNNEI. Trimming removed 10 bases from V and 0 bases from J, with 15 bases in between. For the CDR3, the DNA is TGTGCCACCGGGGGGAGTTACATGAACACTGAAGCTTTCTTT. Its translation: CATGGSYMNTEAFF.

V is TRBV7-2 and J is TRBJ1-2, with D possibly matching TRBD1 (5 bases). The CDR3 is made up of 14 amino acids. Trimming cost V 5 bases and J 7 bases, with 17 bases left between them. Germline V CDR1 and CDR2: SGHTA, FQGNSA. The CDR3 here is CASSPARGMAGYTF. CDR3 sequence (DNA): TGTGCCAGCAGCCCAGCCCGGGGGATGGCTGGCTACACCTTC.

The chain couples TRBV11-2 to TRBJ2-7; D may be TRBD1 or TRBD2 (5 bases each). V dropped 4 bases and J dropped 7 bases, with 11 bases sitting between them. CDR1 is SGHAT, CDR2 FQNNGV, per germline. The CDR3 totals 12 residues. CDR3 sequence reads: CASSSGAWEQYF. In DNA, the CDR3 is TGTGCCAGCAGCTCCGGGGCGTGGGAGCAGTACTTC.

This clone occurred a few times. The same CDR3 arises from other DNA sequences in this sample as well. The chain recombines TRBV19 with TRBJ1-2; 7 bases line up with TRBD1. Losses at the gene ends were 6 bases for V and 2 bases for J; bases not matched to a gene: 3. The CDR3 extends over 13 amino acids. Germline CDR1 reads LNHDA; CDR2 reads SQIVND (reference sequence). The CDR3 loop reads CASSRGQNYGYTF. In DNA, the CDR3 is TGTGCCAGTAGCCGGGGACAGAACTATGGCTACACCTTC.

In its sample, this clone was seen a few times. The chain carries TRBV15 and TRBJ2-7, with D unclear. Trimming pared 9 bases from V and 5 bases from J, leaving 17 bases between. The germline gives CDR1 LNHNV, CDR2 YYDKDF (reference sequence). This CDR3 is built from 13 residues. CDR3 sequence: CATAWTLGNEQYF. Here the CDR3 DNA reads TGTGCCACGGCCTGGACGTTAGGGAACGAGCAGTACTTC.